The 25 T cell receptor beta chains given below trace back to one sample, sequenced in a study of T cell responses to AZD1222 COVID-19 vaccine. TCRdb keeps only in-frame clones here, not all; method: immunoSEQ multiplex PCR. The sample contains roughly 100,000 clones, about 85% of which appear only once. Sample: peripheral blood, taken on day 0 of AZD1222 vaccination. The origin of the receptors is an adult in good health.

This clone has a handful of counts. This rearrangement joins TRBV29-1 to TRBJ2-7, with D maybe TRBD2 (6 bases). Trimming took 6 bases from V and 6 from J, leaving 15 bases between them. This CDR3 contains 12 residues. Germline V gene lookup returns CDR1 SQVTM and CDR2 ANQGSEA. As DNA, the CDR3 is TGCAGCGTGGGCGGGGTGGGAGTCGAGCAGTACTTC. This translates into CSVGGVGVEQYF.

CDR3 protein: CASSAGLAGVSEQFF. The CDR3 nucleotides read TGTGCCAGCAGCGCGGGACTAGCGGGAGTATCTGAGCAGTTCTTC. The chain combines TRBV9 with TRBJ2-1; TRBD2 matches at 14 bases. The CDR3 runs 15 residues. Germline loops: CDR1 SGDLS, CDR2 YYNGEE. J lost 9 bases, V lost 3 bases, and 5 bases had no gene match.

The chain uses TRBV28 and TRBJ1-2; maybe TRBD1 (5 bases). V lost 4 bases, J lost 4 bases, and 13 bases lay in between. The CDR3 covers 14 residues. Germline-derived CDR1 and CDR2 are MDHEN and SYDVKM. The CDR3 DNA follows: TGTGCCAGCAGTTCTCAACGACAGACCTATGGCTACACCTTC. Residues: CASSSQRQTYGYTF.

The chain joins TRBV6-2 or TRBV6-3 to TRBJ2-2; maybe TRBD2 (5 bases). Per the germline V gene, CDR1 is MNHEY and CDR2 is SVGEGT. Deletions cut 5 bases from V and 4 bases from J, with 14 bases between. This CDR3 is 15 amino acids long. This chain's CDR3 is CASSHDYAGTGELFF. The CDR3 nucleotides read TGTGCCAGCAGTCATGACTACGCCGGCACCGGGGAGCTGTTTTTT.

The CDR3 nucleotides read TGTGCCAGCAGCTTAAAGGACACTAGCACAGATACGCAGTATTTT. Its translation: CASSLKDTSTDTQYF. The genes are TRBV7-2 and TRBJ2-3; a weak D match, TRBD1 (5 bases). V was cut by 2 bases and J by 0 bases, with 9 bases left in between. Per germline, CDR1 SGHTA and CDR2 FQGNSA. This CDR3 contains 15 residues.

The chain employs TRBV2 and TRBJ1-2; no firm D call. This CDR3 has 13 amino acids. CDR1 is SNHLY, CDR2 FYNNEI, per germline. V was pared by 3 bases and J by 6 bases, with 11 bases between. The CDR3 loop is CASSDILQNGYTF. CDR3 DNA: TGTGCCAGCAGTGATATTTTGCAAAATGGCTACACCTTC.

The J gene is TRBJ1-6, the V gene TRBV6-5; D remains ambiguous. The germline CDR1 and CDR2 sequences are MNHEY and SVGAGI. Between the trimmed V and J ends, which lost 6 bases and 8 bases, there was a span of 11 bases. The CDR3 spans 13 residues. CDR3 sequence (DNA): TGTGCCAGCAGAAGTGGTTGGGATTCACCCCTCCACTTT. Residues: CASRSGWDSPLHF.

The chain combines TRBV13 with TRBJ2-1, with D perhaps matching TRBD1 or TRBD2 (5 bases each). With 6 bases removed from V and 4 bases from J, the gap between germline ends came to 13 bases. CDR1 is PRHDT and CDR2 is FYEKMQ in the germline V gene (reference sequence). This CDR3 spans 14 amino acids. The CDR3 DNA sequence: TGTGCCAGCAGTCGGGGCAGAGGATACAATGAGCAGTTCTTC. Translated, it gives CASSRGRGYNEQFF.

This chain connects TRBV6-6 to TRBJ2-7, with D perhaps TRBD1 or TRBD2 (5 bases each). The CDR3 consists of 17 residues. CDR1 is MNHNY, CDR2 SVGAGI, per germline (reference sequence). V lost 5 bases and J 0 bases, leaving 20 bases between the germline ends. The CDR3 DNA reads TGTGCCAGCAGTCCCCTTTGGTTGGGGACCAGCTCCTACGAGCAGTACTTC. Translating it yields CASSPLWLGTSSYEQYF.

The rearrangement uses TRBV5-1 and TRBJ1-6; 9 bases line up with TRBD1. Per germline, CDR1 SGHRS and CDR2 YFSETQ. V lost 5 bases, J lost 9 bases, and 6 bases stayed unmatched. The CDR3 has 14 amino acids. The CDR3 region has the DNA TGCGCCAGCAGGGGGGACAGGGCTGGTTCACCCCTCCACTTT. As protein: CASRGDRAGSPLHF.

This clone appeared once. This rearrangement joins TRBV5-1 to TRBJ2-2; a possible D gene is TRBD2 (5 bases). CDR1 and CDR2 (germline): SGHRS, YFSETQ. V was cut by 1 base and J by 4 bases, with 11 bases left in between. CDR3 length: 15 amino acids. The chain's CDR3 is CASSLSGDFTGELFF. CDR3 DNA sequence: TGCGCCAGCAGCTTGTCCGGGGATTTCACCGGGGAGCTGTTTTTT.

The chain uses TRBV5-1 and TRBJ2-1; 9 nucleotides align to TRBD2. Per germline, CDR1 SGHRS and CDR2 YFSETQ. J gave up 2 bases and V 3 bases, and 3 bases lay outside the gene matches. The CDR3 totals 15 residues. DNA for the CDR3: TGCGCCAGCAGCTCCGCTAGCGGGGCCTACAATGAGCAGTTCTTC. Translated: CASSSASGAYNEQFF.

V is TRBV19 and J is TRBJ2-6, with 8 nucleotides matching TRBD1. Per the germline V gene, CDR1 is LNHDA and CDR2 is SQIVND (reference sequence). The V and J ends lost 6 bases and 1 base, in that order; junction bases with no gene match: 5. The CDR3 spans 16 residues. The DNA of the CDR3 is TGTGCCAGTAGCTCGACAGGGGCGTCTGGGGCCAACGTCCTGACTTTC. This sequence encodes CASSSTGASGANVLTF. Complete variable domain (other parts from reference TRBV19 and TRBJ2-6): DGGITQSPKYLFRKEGQNVTLSCEQNLNHDAMYWYRQDPGQGLRLIYYSQIVNDFQKGDIAEGYSVSREKKESFPLTVTSAQKNPTAFYLCASSSTGASGANVLTFGAGSRLTVL.

This clone was picked up one time. V gene TRBV10-3 combines with J gene TRBJ1-1; D ambiguous. There are 14 residues in the CDR3. CDR1 and CDR2 from the germline V gene are ENHRY and SYGVKD. V was clipped by 0 bases and J by 3 bases, with 8 bases between them. CDR3 bases: TGTGCCATCAGTGAGTCGGGAACTTACACTGAAGCTTTCTTT. It codes for CAISESGTYTEAFF.

The V and J genes are TRBV3-1 (or the pseudogene TRBV3-2) and TRBJ1-2; D unresolved. V was trimmed by 3 bases and J by 4 bases, leaving 18 bases between them. Germline V CDR1 and CDR2: LGHDT, YNNKEL (reference sequence). The CDR3 length is 16 residues. The CDR3: CASSHLRGIGRYGYTF. As DNA, the CDR3 is TGTGCCAGCAGCCACCTCCGCGGGATTGGCCGCTATGGCTACACCTTC.

In this sample, this clone turned up a few times. The V call is TRBV7-3, the J call TRBJ2-3; no clear D. Germline V gene lookup returns CDR1 SGHTA and CDR2 FQGTGA. The CDR3 covers 13 residues. The V end was cut by 5 bases, the J end by 1 base, with 7 bases between. The DNA of the CDR3 is TGTGCCAGCAGCCCCCAGGGCACAGATACGCAGTATTTT. Protein: CASSPQGTDTQYF.

The genes are TRBV9 and TRBJ2-3; 11 bases are a match to TRBD2. Germline V gene data show CDR1 as SGDLS and CDR2 as YYNGEE. Germline trimming cut 3 bases from V and 5 bases from J; bases unmatched to any gene: 5. The CDR3 is made up of 15 amino acids. The CDR3 is CASSGSGRAGDTQYF. Here the CDR3 DNA reads TGTGCCAGCAGCGGTAGCGGGAGGGCCGGAGATACGCAGTATTTT. The full variable domain, with the rest looked up from reference TRBV9 and TRBJ2-3, is DSGVTQTPKHLITATGQRVTLRCSPRSGDLSVYWYQQSLDQGLQFLIQYYNGEERAKGNILERFSAQQFPDLHSELNLSSLELGDSALYFCASSGSGRAGDTQYFGPGTRLTVL.

The chain carries TRBV9 and TRBJ1-6; perhaps TRBD1 as D (6 bases). Trimming removed 5 bases from V and 6 bases from J, with 12 bases in between. The CDR3 loop spans 14 amino acids. CDR1 and CDR2 from the germline V gene are SGDLS and YYNGEE. The CDR3 loop reads CASRGQSVNSPLHF. The CDR3 DNA sequence: TGTGCCAGCAGGGGACAATCGGTTAATTCACCCCTCCACTTT.

The rearrangement uses TRBV7-3 and TRBJ2-2, with D perhaps TRBD1 (7 bases). The germline gives CDR1 SGHTA, CDR2 FQGTGA. V lost 2 bases and J 2 bases, leaving 12 bases between the germline ends. The CDR3 is made up of 16 amino acids. CDR3 amino acids: CASSLSQGGNTGELFF. CDR3 nucleotide sequence: TGTGCCAGCAGCTTATCCCAGGGGGGAAACACCGGGGAGCTGTTTTTT.

This clone came up many times. V usage is TRBV29-1 and J usage is TRBJ1-2; maybe TRBD1 (5 bases). Per germline, CDR1 SQVTM and CDR2 ANQGSEA. Between the trimmed V and J ends, which lost 7 bases and 7 bases, there was a span of 16 bases. The CDR3 length is 12 residues. DNA for the CDR3: TGCAGCGCTCCCACGGGGCTAGGTGGCTACACCTTC. Encoded protein: CSAPTGLGGYTF.

The rearrangement uses TRBV7-8 and TRBJ2-3, with 7 bases matching TRBD2. Germline assignment: CDR1 SGHVS and CDR2 FQNEAQ. CDR3 length equals 15 residues. V shed 0 bases and J 5 bases; nucleotides not matched to a gene: 5. The CDR3 DNA sequence: TGTGCCAGCAGCTTAGCCCCTAGCGGAGGAGATACGCAGTATTTT. This translates into CASSLAPSGGDTQYF.

This chain uses TRBV7-9 with TRBJ1-1; possible D gene TRBD1, 6 bases. The CDR3 runs 16 residues. Germline-derived CDR1 and CDR2 are SEHNR and FQNEAQ (reference sequence). V lost 5 bases and J lost 0, with 16 bases in between. The CDR3 DNA follows: TGTGCCAGCAGCCTCCTAGTTGACAGGTTGAACACTGAAGCTTTCTTT. Translation: CASSLLVDRLNTEAFF.

V and J are TRBV6-2 or TRBV6-3 and TRBJ1-1; D remains ambiguous. Trimming removed 1 base at V and 0 bases at J, with 9 bases between. Germline V gives CDR1 MNHEY, CDR2 SVGEGT. The CDR3 contains 15 residues. Written as DNA, the CDR3 is TGTGCCAGCAGTTACTGGGGTCGCATGAACACTGAAGCTTTCTTT. Translated, it gives CASSYWGRMNTEAFF.

The rearrangement joins TRBV28 to TRBJ2-7; TRBD2 is a possible D gene (6 bases). V was clipped by 6 bases and J by 6 bases, with 21 bases between them. The CDR3 totals 15 residues. The germline CDR1 and CDR2 sequences are MDHEN and SYDVKM. The CDR3 here is CASSRLPGESLEQYF. The CDR3 DNA reads as TGTGCCAGCAGCCGACTACCGGGAGAGAGCCTCGAGCAGTACTTC.

The chain is built from TRBV6-1 and TRBJ2-1; 10 nucleotides line up with TRBD2. Trimming cost V 2 bases and J 7 bases; bases outside gene matches: 5. CDR3 length: 15 amino acids. Germline CDR1 is MNHNS and CDR2 is SASEGT. The CDR3 loop reads CASSEQRGGRNEQFF. The CDR3 DNA is TGTGCCAGCAGTGAACAGCGGGGGGGCAGGAATGAGCAGTTCTTC.